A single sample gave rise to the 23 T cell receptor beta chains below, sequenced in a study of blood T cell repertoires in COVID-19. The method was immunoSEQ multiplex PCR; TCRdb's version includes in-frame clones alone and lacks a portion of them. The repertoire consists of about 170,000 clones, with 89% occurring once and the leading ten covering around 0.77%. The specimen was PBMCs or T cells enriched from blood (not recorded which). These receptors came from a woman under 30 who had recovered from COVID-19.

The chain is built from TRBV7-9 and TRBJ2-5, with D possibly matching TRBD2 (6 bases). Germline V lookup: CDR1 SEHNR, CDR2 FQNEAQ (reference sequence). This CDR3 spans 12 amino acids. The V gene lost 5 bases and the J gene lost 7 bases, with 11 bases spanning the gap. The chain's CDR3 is CASSPTGGTQYF. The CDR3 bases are TGTGCCAGCAGCCCCACCGGGGGGACCCAGTACTTC.

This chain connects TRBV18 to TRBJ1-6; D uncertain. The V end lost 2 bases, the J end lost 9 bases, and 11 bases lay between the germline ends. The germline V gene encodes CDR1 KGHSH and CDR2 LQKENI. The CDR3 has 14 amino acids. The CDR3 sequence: CASSPSVGASPLHF. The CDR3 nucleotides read TGTGCCAGCTCACCAAGCGTCGGAGCTTCACCCCTCCACTTT. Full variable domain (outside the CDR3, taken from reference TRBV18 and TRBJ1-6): NAGVMQNPRHLVRRRGQEARLRCSPMKGHSHVYWYRQLPEEGLKFMVYLQKENIIDESGMPKERFSAEFPKEGPSILRIQQVVRGDSAAYFCASSPSVGASPLHFGNGTRLTVT.

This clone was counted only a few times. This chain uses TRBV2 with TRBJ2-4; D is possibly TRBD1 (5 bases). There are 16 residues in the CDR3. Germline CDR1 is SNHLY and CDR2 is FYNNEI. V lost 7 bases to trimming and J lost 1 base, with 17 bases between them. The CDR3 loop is CASTDTGFLAKNIQYF. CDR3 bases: TGTGCCAGCACCGATACAGGTTTTCTCGCCAAAAACATTCAGTACTTC.

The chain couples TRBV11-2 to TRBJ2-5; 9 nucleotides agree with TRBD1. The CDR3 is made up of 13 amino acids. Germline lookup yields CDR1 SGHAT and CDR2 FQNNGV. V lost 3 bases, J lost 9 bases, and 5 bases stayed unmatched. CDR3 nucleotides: TGTGCCAGCAGCTTCGGACAGGGGTTGTCCCAGTACTTC. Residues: CASSFGQGLSQYF.

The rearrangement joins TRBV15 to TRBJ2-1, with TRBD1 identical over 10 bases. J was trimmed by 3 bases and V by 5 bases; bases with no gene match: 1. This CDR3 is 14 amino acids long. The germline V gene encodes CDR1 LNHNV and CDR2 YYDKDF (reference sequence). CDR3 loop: CATSRDRGYNEQFF. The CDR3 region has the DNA TGTGCCACCAGCCGGGACAGGGGCTACAATGAGCAGTTCTTC.

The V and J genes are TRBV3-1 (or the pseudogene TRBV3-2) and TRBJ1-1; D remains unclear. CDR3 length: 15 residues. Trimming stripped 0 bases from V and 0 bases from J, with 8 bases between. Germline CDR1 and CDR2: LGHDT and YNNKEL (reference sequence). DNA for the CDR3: TGTGCCAGCAGCCAAGATTCGAGGGTGAACACTGAAGCTTTCTTT. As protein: CASSQDSRVNTEAFF.

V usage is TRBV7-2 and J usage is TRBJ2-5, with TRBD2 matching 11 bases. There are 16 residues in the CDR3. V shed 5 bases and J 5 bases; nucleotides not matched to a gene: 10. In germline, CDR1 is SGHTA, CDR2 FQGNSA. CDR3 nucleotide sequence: TGTGCCAGCAGCCTTTTAGCGGGAGGGCCGCTGGAGACCCAGTACTTC. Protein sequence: CASSLLAGGPLETQYF.

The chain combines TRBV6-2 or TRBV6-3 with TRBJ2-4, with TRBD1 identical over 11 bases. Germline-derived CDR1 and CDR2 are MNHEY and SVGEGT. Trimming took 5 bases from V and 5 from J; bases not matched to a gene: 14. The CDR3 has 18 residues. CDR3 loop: CASSPGWLGQGEENIQYF. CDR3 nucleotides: TGTGCCAGCAGTCCCGGCTGGTTGGGACAGGGGGAGGAAAACATTCAGTACTTC.

The CDR3 protein is CAWSEAGHSPLHF. As DNA, the CDR3 is TGTGCCTGGAGTGAAGCGGGACACTCACCCCTCCACTTT. This chain uses TRBV30 with TRBJ1-6; D may be TRBD1 (6 bases). The ends were cut back, 1 base at V and 10 bases at J, with 11 bases in the middle. The CDR3 totals 13 residues. Germline V gene data show CDR1 as GTSNPN and CDR2 as SVGIG (reference sequence).

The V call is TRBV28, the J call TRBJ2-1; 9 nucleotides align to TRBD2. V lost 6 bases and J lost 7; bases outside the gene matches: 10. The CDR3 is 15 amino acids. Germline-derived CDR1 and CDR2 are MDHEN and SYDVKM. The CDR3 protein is CASSPGTSPVNEQFF. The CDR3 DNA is TGTGCCAGCAGCCCTGGGACTAGCCCCGTGAATGAGCAGTTCTTC. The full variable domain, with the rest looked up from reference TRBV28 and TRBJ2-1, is DVKVTQSSRYLVKRTGEKVFLECVQDMDHENMFWYRQDPGLGLRLIYFSYDVKMKEKGDIPEGYSVSREKKERFSLILESASTNQTSMYLCASSPGTSPVNEQFFGPGTRLTVL.

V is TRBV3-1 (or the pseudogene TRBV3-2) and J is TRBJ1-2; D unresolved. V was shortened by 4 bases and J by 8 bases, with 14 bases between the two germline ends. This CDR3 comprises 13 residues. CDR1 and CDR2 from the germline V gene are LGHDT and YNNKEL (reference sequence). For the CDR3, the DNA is TGTGCCAGCAGCCCTCTAGATATGCGCGGCTACACCTTC. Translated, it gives CASSPLDMRGYTF.

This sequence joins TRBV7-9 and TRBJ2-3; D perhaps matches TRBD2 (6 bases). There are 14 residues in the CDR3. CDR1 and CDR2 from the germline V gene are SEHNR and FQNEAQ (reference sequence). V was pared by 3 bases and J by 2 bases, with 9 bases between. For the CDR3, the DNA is TGTGCCAGCAGCTTTTCTAGCGACACAGATACGCAGTATTTT. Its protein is CASSFSSDTDTQYF.

In nucleotides, the CDR3 is TGTGCCAGCAGCAGGAGAGGCGGTGTAAGCAATCAGCCCCAGCATTTT. Protein product: CASSRRGGVSNQPQHF. This chain joins TRBV7-2 and TRBJ1-5; no definite D call. The V gene's germline CDR1 is SGHTA and CDR2 FQGNSA. This CDR3 has 16 amino acids. Trimming left V 5 bases short and J 1 base short, with 15 bases between.

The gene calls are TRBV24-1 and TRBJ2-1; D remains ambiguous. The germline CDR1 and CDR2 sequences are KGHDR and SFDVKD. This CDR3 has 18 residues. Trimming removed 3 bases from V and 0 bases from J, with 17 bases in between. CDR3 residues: CATSDTATSPGSYNEQFF. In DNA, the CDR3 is TGTGCCACCAGTGATACCGCGACCAGTCCAGGCTCCTACAATGAGCAGTTCTTC.

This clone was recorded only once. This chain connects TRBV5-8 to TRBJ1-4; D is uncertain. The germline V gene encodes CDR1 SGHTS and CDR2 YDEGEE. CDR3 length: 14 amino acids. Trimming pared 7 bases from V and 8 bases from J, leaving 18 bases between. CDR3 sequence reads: CASAVGPGREKLFF. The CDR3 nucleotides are TGTGCCAGCGCGGTAGGACCGGGGAGGGAAAAACTGTTTTTT.

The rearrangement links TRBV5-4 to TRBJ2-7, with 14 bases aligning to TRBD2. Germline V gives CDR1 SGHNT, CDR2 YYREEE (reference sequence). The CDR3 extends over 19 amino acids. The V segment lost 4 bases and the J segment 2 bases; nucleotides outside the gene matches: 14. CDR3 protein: CASSIPSTSGRVFTYEQYF. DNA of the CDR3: TGTGCCAGCAGCATTCCATCGACTAGCGGGAGGGTCTTCACCTACGAGCAGTACTTC.

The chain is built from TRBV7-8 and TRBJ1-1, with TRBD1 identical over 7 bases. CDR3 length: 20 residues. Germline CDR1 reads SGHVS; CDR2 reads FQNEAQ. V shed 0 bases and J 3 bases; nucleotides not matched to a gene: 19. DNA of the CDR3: TGTGCCAGCAGCTTAGCGGGGTCCCTTAACAGGGGCCATATCGACACTGAAGCTTTCTTT. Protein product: CASSLAGSLNRGHIDTEAFF.

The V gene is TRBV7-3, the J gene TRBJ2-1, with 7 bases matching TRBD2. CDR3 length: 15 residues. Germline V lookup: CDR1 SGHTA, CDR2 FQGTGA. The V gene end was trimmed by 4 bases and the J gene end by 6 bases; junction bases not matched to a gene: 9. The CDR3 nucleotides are TGTGCCAGCAGCTCCGCTGGCGGGAGCGGCAATGAGCAGTTCTTC. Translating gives CASSSAGGSGNEQFF. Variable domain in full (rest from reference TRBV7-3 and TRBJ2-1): GAGVSQTPSNKVTEKGKYVELRCDPISGHTALYWYRQSLGQGPEFLIYFQGTGAADDSGLPNDRFFAVRPEGSVSTLKIQRTERGDSAVYLCASSSAGGSGNEQFFGPGTRLTVL.

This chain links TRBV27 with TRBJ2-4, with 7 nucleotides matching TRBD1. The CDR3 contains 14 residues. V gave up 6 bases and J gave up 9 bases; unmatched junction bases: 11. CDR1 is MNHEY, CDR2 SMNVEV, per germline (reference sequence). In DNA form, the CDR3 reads TGTGCCAGCAGCTCACCTGAGAGGGACAGCATTCAGTACTTC. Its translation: CASSSPERDSIQYF.

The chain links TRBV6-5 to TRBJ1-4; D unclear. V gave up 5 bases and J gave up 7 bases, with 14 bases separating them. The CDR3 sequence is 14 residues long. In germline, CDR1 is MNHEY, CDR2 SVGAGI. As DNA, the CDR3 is TGTGCCAGCAGTATGACCTCGACGGGTGAAAAACTGTTTTTT. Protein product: CASSMTSTGEKLFF.

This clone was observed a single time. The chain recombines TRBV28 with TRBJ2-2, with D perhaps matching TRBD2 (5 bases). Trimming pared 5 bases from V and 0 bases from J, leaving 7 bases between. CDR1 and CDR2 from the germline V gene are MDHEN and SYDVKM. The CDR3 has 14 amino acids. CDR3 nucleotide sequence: TGTGCCAGCAGTAAACTAGCGAACACCGGGGAGCTGTTTTTT. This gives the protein CASSKLANTGELFF. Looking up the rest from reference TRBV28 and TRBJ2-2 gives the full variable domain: DVKVTQSSRYLVKRTGEKVFLECVQDMDHENMFWYRQDPGLGLRLIYFSYDVKMKEKGDIPEGYSVSREKKERFSLILESASTNQTSMYLCASSKLANTGELFFGEGSRLTVL.

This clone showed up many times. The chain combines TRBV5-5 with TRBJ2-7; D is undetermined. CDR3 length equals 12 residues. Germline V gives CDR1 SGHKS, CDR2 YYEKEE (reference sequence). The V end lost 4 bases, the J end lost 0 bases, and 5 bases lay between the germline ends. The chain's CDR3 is CASSTASYEQYF. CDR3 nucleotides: TGTGCCAGCAGCACAGCCTCCTACGAGCAGTACTTC.

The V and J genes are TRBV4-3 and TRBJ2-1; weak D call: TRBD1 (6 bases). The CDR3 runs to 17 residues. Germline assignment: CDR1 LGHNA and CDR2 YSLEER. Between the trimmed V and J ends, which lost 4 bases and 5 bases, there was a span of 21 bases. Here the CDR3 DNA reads TGCGCCAGCAGCCGAGTGCGAGGGGGAGTTGTGGACAATGAGCAGTTCTTC. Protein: CASSRVRGGVVDNEQFF.